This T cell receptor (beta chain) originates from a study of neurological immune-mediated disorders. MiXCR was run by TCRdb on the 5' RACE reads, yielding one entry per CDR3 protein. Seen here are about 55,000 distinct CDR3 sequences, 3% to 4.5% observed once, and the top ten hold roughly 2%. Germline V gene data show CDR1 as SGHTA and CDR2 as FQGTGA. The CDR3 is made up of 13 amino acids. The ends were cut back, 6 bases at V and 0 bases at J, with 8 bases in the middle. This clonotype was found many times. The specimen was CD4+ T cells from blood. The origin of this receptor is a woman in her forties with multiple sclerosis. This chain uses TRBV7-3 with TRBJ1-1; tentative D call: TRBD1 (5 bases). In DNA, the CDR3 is TGTGCCAGCAGGCGACAGATGAACACTGAAGCTTTCTTT. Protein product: CASRRQMNTEAFF.